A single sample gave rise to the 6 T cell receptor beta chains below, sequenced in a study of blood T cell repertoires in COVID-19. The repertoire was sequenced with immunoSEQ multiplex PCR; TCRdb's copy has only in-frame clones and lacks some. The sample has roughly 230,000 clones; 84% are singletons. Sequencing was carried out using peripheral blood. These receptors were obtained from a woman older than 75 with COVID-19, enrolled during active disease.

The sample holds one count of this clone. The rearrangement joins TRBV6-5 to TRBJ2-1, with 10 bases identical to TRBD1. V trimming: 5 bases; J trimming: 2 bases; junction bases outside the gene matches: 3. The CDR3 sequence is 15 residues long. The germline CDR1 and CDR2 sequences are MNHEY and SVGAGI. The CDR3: CASSPGQGTYNEQFF. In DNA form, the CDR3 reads TGTGCCAGCAGTCCGGGACAGGGGACCTACAATGAGCAGTTCTTC.

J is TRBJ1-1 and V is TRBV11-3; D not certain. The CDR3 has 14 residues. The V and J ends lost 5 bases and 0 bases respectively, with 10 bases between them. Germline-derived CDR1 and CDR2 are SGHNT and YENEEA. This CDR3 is CASSNGVVNTEAFF. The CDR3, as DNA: TGTGCCAGCAGCAACGGGGTAGTGAACACTGAAGCTTTCTTT.

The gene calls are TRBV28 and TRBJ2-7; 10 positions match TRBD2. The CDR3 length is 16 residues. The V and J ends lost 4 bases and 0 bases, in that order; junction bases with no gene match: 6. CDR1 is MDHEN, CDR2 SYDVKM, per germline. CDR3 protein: CASSSQLAGYSYEQYF. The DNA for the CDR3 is TGTGCCAGCAGTTCTCAACTAGCGGGATACTCCTACGAGCAGTACTTC.

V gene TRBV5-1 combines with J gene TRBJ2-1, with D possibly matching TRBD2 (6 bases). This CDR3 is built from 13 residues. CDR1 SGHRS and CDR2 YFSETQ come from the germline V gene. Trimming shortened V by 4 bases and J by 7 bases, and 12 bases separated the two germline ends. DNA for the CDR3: TGCGCCAGCAGCCGGGGGTATGGGAATGAGCAGTTCTTC. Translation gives CASSRGYGNEQFF.

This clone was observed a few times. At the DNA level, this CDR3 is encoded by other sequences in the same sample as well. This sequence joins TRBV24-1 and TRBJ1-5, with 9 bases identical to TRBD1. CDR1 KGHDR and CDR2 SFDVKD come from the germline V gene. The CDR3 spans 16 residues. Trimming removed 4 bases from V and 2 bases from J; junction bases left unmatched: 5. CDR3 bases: TGTGCCACCAGTGACAAGGACAGGGGCCGCAATCAGCCCCAGCATTTT. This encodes CATSDKDRGRNQPQHF.

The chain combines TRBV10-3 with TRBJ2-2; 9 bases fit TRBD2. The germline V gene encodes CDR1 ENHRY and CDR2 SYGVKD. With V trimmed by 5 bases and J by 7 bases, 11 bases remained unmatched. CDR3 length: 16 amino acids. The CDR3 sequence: CAISNDGGGAGGELFF. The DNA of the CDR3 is TGTGCCATCAGTAATGACGGCGGGGGGGCCGGCGGGGAGCTGTTTTTT.